This T cell receptor (beta chain) was observed in a study of blood T cell repertoires in COVID-19. Study summary: Sites across the United States, Italy and Spain contributed samples from acute and convalescent COVID-19. PBMCs, B-cell-depleted T cells, or T cells provided the cDNA or gDNA that made up the material.

Seattle patient enrollment occurred during active infection, with longitudinal follow-up thereafter. Original handling: Using reference gene primer amplification, nucleated cell counts were estimated. Assay used: immunoSEQ multiplex PCR; TCRdb lists only in-frame clones, some missing. V, J and clone size were drawn from that table, and D and trimming were deduced from the DNA. Seen here are more than 200,000 clones, 86% observed once, and the top ten hold roughly a tenth. V was cut by 5 bases and J by 3 bases, with 11 bases left in between. The germline V gene encodes CDR1 MNHEY and CDR2 SVGAGI. The CDR3 loop spans 13 amino acids.

Sequencing was performed on peripheral blood. The source of this sequence is a woman aged 50 to 60 with COVID-19, enrolled during active disease. This chain connects TRBV6-5 to TRBJ2-7, with TRBD1 as a possible D gene (5 bases). The CDR3 protein is CASSLDTFYEQYV. The CDR3 DNA follows: TGTGCCAGCAGTCTGGACACTTTCTACGAGCAGTACGTC.